These T cell receptor beta chains were read from a single sample in a study of CD8 T cells in ankylosing spondylitis. Using its own MiXCR run on the 5' RACE reads, TCRdb lists one record per CDR3 protein. The sample contains 200,000 or so distinct CDR3 sequences, 15% to 20% of which appear only once. Sequenced sample: blood, either unsorted or a sorted T cell fraction (not recorded which). Receptors were obtained from a male donor under 30 with ankylosing spondylitis or in good health (not recorded which). Each CDR3 is given with its conserved first and last residue. The order of the fields is V gene, J gene, D gene, clone size, CDR3 protein, CDR3 DNA. A D gene is named only where the DNA matches it firmly. Size values are once, few and many counts, or a class for expanded clones, and some rows have none.

>TRBV10-2|TRBJ2-5|-|-
CASREETQYF
TGCGCCAGCAGAGAAGAGACCCAGTACTTC
>TRBV10-3|TRBJ2-1|TRBD2|many
CAISESGLANEQFF
TGTGCCATCAGTGAGTCGGGACTAGCGAATGAGCAGTTCTTC
>TRBV10-3|TRBJ2-6|TRBD1|many
CAISRQGGRDVLTF
TGTGCCATCAGTCGACAGGGGGGCAGGGACGTCCTGACTTTC
>TRBV23-1|TRBJ2-2|-|few
CASSLTYGELFF
TGCGCCAGCAGCCTAACGTACGGGGAGCTGTTTTTT
>TRBV12-3/TRBV12-4|TRBJ2-5|TRBD2|many
CASSSRLAPETQYF
TGTGCCAGCAGTTCCCGACTAGCGCCAGAGACCCAGTACTTC
>TRBV4-3|TRBJ1-6|-|few
CASSQGNNSPLHF
TGCGCCAGCAGCCAAGGGAATAATTCACCCCTCCACTTT
>TRBV12-5|TRBJ1-1|-|many
CASGPQMNTEAFF
TGTGCTAGTGGTCCACAGATGAACACTGAAGCTTTCTTT
>TRBV4-3|TRBJ1-1|-|many
CASSIGTSAFF
TGCGCCAGCAGTATCGGGACGTCGGCTTTCTTT
>TRBV9|TRBJ2-5|-|many
CASSGGGTLQETQYF
TGTGCCAGCAGCGGGGGGGGGACATTGCAAGAGACCCAGTACTTC
>TRBV4-3|TRBJ1-5|-|-
CASSQDVLGNQPQHF
TGCGCCAGCAGCCAGGACGTCCTGGGCAATCAGCCCCAGCATTTT
>TRBV5-5|TRBJ1-4|TRBD1|many
CASSLTTGTGKEEKLFF
TGTGCCAGCAGCTTAACTACCGGGACAGGGAAAGAAGAAAAACTGTTTTTT
>TRBV7-8|TRBJ1-2|TRBD1|many
CASSTGTGTGRGYTF
TGTGCCAGCAGCACGGGGACCGGGACAGGGCGTGGCTACACCTTC
>TRBV4-1|TRBJ2-3|-|many
CASSQEPGITQYF
TGCGCCAGCAGCCAAGAACCGGGAATCACGCAGTATTTT
>TRBV6-5|TRBJ2-1|-|many
CASSLPGEQFF
TGTGCCAGCAGTCTCCCCGGGGAGCAGTTCTTC
>TRBV27|TRBJ2-7|-|many
CASSFGLSSYEQYF
TGTGCCAGCAGTTTTGGGCTGAGCTCCTACGAGCAGTACTTC
>TRBV6-6|TRBJ2-5|-|many
CASSLSGFQETQYF
TGTGCCAGCAGCCTGAGCGGATTCCAAGAGACCCAGTACTTC
>TRBV29-1|TRBJ2-5|TRBD1|-
CSSDRGETQYF
TGCAGCTCTGACAGGGGAGAGACCCAGTACTTC
>TRBV30|TRBJ1-2|-|many
CAWSGTLGGLGYTF
TGTGCCTGGAGTGGGACTCTTGGCGGCTTAGGCTACACCTTC
>TRBV12-3/TRBV12-4|TRBJ2-7|TRBD1|many
CASSWQDRGSEQYF
TGTGCCAGCAGCTGGCAGGACAGGGGTTCCGAGCAGTACTTC
>TRBV19|TRBJ2-3|-|-
CASSPLQGTDTQYF
TGTGCCAGTAGTCCGCTGCAGGGTACAGATACGCAGTATTTT
>TRBV6-5|TRBJ2-6|-|-
CASSYLPRGANVLTF
TGTGCCAGCAGTTACTTGCCCCGGGGGGCCAACGTCCTGACTTTC
>TRBV28|TRBJ1-2|-|many
CASNPGPVVVGYTF
TGTGCCAGCAACCCGGGCCCGGTCGTTGTGGGCTACACCTTC
>TRBV27|TRBJ2-3|-|many
CASTQEAATDTQYF
TGTGCCAGCACCCAGGAGGCAGCTACAGATACGCAGTATTTT
>TRBV27|TRBJ2-1|TRBD2|many
CASTPLAGGSDEQFF
TGTGCCAGCACCCCACTAGCGGGGGGAAGCGATGAGCAGTTCTTC
>TRBV27|TRBJ2-1|TRBD2|-
CASSTGTSGINEQFF
TGTGCCAGCAGTACCGGGACTAGCGGCATCAATGAGCAGTTCTTC
>TRBV7-9|TRBJ2-2|-|many
CASSFTGRLEPTGELFF
TGTGCCAGCAGCTTTACCGGACGCCTAGAGCCGACCGGGGAGCTGTTTTTT
>TRBV6-1|TRBJ2-2|TRBD2|-
CASAELAGIGELFF
TGTGCCAGCGCGGAACTAGCGGGAATCGGGGAGCTGTTTTTT
>TRBV20-1|TRBJ2-1|-|many
CSATTTSRGEQFF
TGCAGTGCTACCACGACTAGTCGGGGTGAGCAGTTCTTC
>TRBV7-6|TRBJ2-3|TRBD2|many
CASSSLKRDTDTQYF
TGTGCCAGCAGCTCTCTGAAGCGGGACACAGATACGCAGTATTTT
>TRBV7-8|TRBJ2-5|-|few
CASSPTEGSLSYQETQYF
TGTGCCAGCAGCCCAACCGAAGGGAGCCTGTCGTACCAAGAGACCCAGTACTTC
>TRBV20-1|TRBJ1-2|-|-
CSAPGWEGYGYTF
TGCAGTGCTCCCGGCTGGGAAGGTTATGGCTACACCTTC
>TRBV10-3|TRBJ2-1|TRBD1|many
CATLTGTGTNEQFF
TGTGCCACCCTTACCGGGACAGGGACTAATGAGCAGTTCTTC
>TRBV7-2|TRBJ2-3|TRBD2|many
CASSLGISGTDTQYF
TGTGCCAGCAGCTTAGGGATTAGCGGGACAGATACGCAGTATTTT
>TRBV12-3/TRBV12-4|TRBJ2-5|-|many
CASRPGGGYETQYF
TGTGCCAGCAGGCCCGGCGGGGGCTATGAGACCCAGTACTTC
>TRBV24-1|TRBJ1-2|TRBD1|many
CATSDQGTGFFGGYTF
TGTGCCACCAGTGACCAAGGGACAGGTTTTTTCGGTGGCTACACCTTC
>TRBV7-2|TRBJ2-7|TRBD1|many
CASSPLGQGYEQYF
TGTGCCAGCAGCCCCCTGGGACAGGGTTACGAGCAGTACTTC
>TRBV15|TRBJ2-3|-|many
CATSRDGGSTDTQYF
TGTGCCACCAGCAGAGATGGGGGGAGCACAGATACGCAGTATTTT
>TRBV28|TRBJ2-7|TRBD1|many
CASSRQGPSSYEQYF
TGTGCCAGCAGTCGACAGGGCCCATCCTCCTACGAGCAGTACTTC
>TRBV24-1|TRBJ2-7|TRBD1|-
CATSDPRDRVNEQYF
TGTGCCACCAGTGATCCCCGGGACAGGGTAAACGAGCAGTACTTC
>TRBV5-6|TRBJ1-5|TRBD1|many
CASSFSPDRDQPQHF
TGTGCCAGCAGCTTTTCCCCCGACAGGGATCAGCCCCAGCATTTT
>TRBV20-1|TRBJ1-2|-|many
CSAPKGWDGYTF
TGCAGTGCTCCGAAGGGGTGGGATGGCTACACCTTC
>TRBV29-1|TRBJ2-1|-|once
CSVEDLAGVGEQFF
TGCAGCGTTGAAGACCTGGCCGGTGTGGGGGAGCAGTTCTTC
>TRBV12-3/TRBV12-4|TRBJ2-1|TRBD2|many
CASSRASGGGWQFF
TGTGCCAGCAGTAGGGCTAGCGGGGGGGGGTGGCAGTTCTTC
>TRBV5-1|TRBJ2-3|-|many
CASSLLPPGPYTDTQYF
TGCGCCAGCAGCCTTCTTCCGCCCGGGCCTTACACAGATACGCAGTATTTT
>TRBV12-5|TRBJ2-1|-|many
CASGLASAGVNEQFF
TGTGCTAGTGGTTTGGCTTCAGCAGGTGTCAATGAGCAGTTCTTC
>TRBV19|TRBJ2-1|-|many
CASGRQGSHNEQFF
TGTGCCAGTGGTAGGCAGGGGTCCCACAATGAGCAGTTCTTC
>TRBV11-2|TRBJ1-1|-|many
CASSLGEGTEAFF
TGTGCCAGCAGCTTAGGGGAAGGGACTGAAGCTTTCTTT
>TRBV20-1|TRBJ2-1|TRBD2|-
CSASGLAYNEQFF
TGCAGTGCTAGTGGACTAGCTTACAATGAGCAGTTCTTC
>TRBV18|TRBJ2-3|TRBD1|-
CASSPARGQGVLTDTQYF
TGTGCCAGCTCACCAGCCCGCGGGCAGGGGGTACTCACAGATACGCAGTATTTT
>TRBV29-1|TRBJ2-7|TRBD2|-
CSAGGGSGTYEQYF
TGCAGCGCTGGGGGGGGGTCAGGGACCTACGAGCAGTACTTC
>TRBV30|TRBJ2-1|TRBD2|-
CAWSVQGLAENEQFF
TGTGCCTGGAGTGTACAGGGACTAGCGGAGAATGAGCAGTTCTTC
>TRBV30|TRBJ1-2|-|many
CAWREIGYTF
TGTGCCTGGAGAGAAATTGGCTACACCTTC
>TRBV20-1|TRBJ2-5|-|many
CSAGDPTSSQETQYF
TGCAGTGCTGGAGACCCAACTAGCAGCCAAGAGACCCAGTACTTC
>TRBV30|TRBJ1-4|-|many
CAWSVRSSPGHEKLFF
TGTGCCTGGAGTGTACGTAGTAGCCCCGGGCATGAAAAACTGTTTTTT
>TRBV11-2|TRBJ2-5|TRBD2|many
CASTHDGRYQETQYF
TGTGCCAGCACCCATGACGGGAGGTACCAAGAGACCCAGTACTTC
>TRBV20-1|TRBJ2-1|-|many
CSASYNEQFF
TGCAGTGCTAGCTACAATGAGCAGTTCTTC